The rows below give T cell receptor beta chains drawn from one sample of a study of cytomegalovirus exposure and HLA in healthy donors. The table came from immunoSEQ multiplex PCR; TCRdb's copy has only in-frame clones and leaves some out. The top ten hold less than 1.5% of the sample, which has over 110,000 clones, about four fifths seen once. Sequenced sample: PBMCs. Receptors were obtained from a male donor in good health and CMV-seropositive. Each CDR3 is given without its conserved first and last residue. Clone size is shown for a subset of rows, as once, few, many or a class of expanded clone.

j_gene | len | abundance | v_gene | CDR3aa
TRBJ2-7 | 12 | - | TRBV5-4 | ASSTRQAAYEQY
TRBJ2-7 | 12 | - | TRBV27 | ASAWQGVAYEQY
TRBJ1-1 | 11 | - | TRBV19 | ASSTQGNTEAF
TRBJ2-3 | 12 | - | TRBV7-8 | ASSSLSGTDTQY
TRBJ1-1 | 11 | - | TRBV5-1 | ASSLQGETEAF
TRBJ2-2 | 12 | - | TRBV6-4 | ASSPGTNTGELF
TRBJ1-2 | 11 | - | TRBV9 | ASSQDISYGYT
TRBJ2-1 | 15 | - | TRBV5-1 | ASSLGPPGLPPNEQF
TRBJ1-5 | 13 | - | TRBV27 | ASSLGSGSNQPQH
TRBJ2-7 | 12 | - | TRBV27 | ASSFGQGSYGQY
TRBJ1-2 | 13 | - | TRBV7-3 | ASSFLDRTNYGYT
TRBJ2-1 | 11 | - | TRBV7-6 | ASSLSGAVAPF
TRBJ1-2 | 12 | - | TRBV18 | ASSLERGSGGYT
TRBJ2-5 | 12 | - | TRBV5-6 | ASSLGTTQETQY
TRBJ2-1 | 14 | - | TRBV7-6 | ASSLPTGGTYNEQF
TRBJ2-7 | 13 | - | TRBV28 | ASAPTGLAEYEQY
TRBJ1-1 | 15 | - | TRBV18 | ASSPRTAATGGSEAF
TRBJ2-1 | 15 | - | TRBV9 | ASSFGLAGANYNEQF
TRBJ2-7 | 12 | - | TRBV5-6 | ASSSGTGGYEQY
TRBJ1-4 | 10 | few | TRBV29-1 | SVVGGQEKLF
TRBJ2-2 | 14 | - | TRBV2 | ASSEVRQGNTGELF
TRBJ2-2 | 14 | - | TRBV14 | ASSQGPNRNTGGLF
TRBJ1-1 | 12 | - | TRBV23-1 | ASAPTPMNTEAF
TRBJ2-2 | 12 | - | TRBV5-1 | ASSSREVTGELF
TRBJ1-5 | 12 | - | TRBV7-9 | ASSIDSINQPQH
TRBJ2-6 | 10 | - | TRBV7-9 | ASSLASLVLT
TRBJ1-1 | 17 | - | TRBV27 | ASSSNLYGQKTMNTEAF
TRBJ2-1 | 11 | - | TRBV7-9 | ASSLQGGNEQF